The rows below give T cell receptor beta chains drawn from one sample of a study of blood T cell repertoires in COVID-19. TCRdb's table, derived via immunoSEQ multiplex PCR, lists solely in-frame clones and lacks some. The data show a few hundred thousand clones, approximately 83% seen once. Sequenced material: peripheral blood. The source of these receptors is a man in his thirties or forties who had recovered from COVID-19. The conserved cysteine and the conserved F or W are not part of the CDR3 here. Clone size, where shown, is once, few, many, or a class for clones that have expanded.

V gene	J gene	clone size	CDR3 protein
TRBV4-2	TRBJ2-2	few	ASSQEARGDTGELF
TRBV2	TRBJ2-3	NA	ASGGPNTDTQY
TRBV29-1	TRBJ2-1	NA	SVEEFSLGSGGGNEQF
TRBV5-1	TRBJ2-5	NA	ASSLEGQGGQTQY
TRBV5-1	TRBJ1-1	NA	ASSAGTGGIEAF
TRBV7-2	TRBJ2-3	NA	ASSPSGGPDTQY
TRBV4-2	TRBJ2-6	NA	ASSQDESSGANVLT
TRBV14	TRBJ2-5	few	ASSQDLVRQETQY
TRBV6-5	TRBJ1-2	once	ASTRGGYYGYT
TRBV28	TRBJ1-5	once	ASSFLSIKTGSNQPQH
TRBV18	TRBJ1-2	NA	ASSPTGTGGGYGYT
TRBV2	TRBJ1-2	NA	ASSEGQSYT
TRBV6-1	TRBJ2-2	NA	ASSEQARGNTGELF
TRBV14	TRBJ2-1	NA	ASSPYSGGASYEQF
TRBV5-1	TRBJ1-4	NA	ASSSGVGGEKLF
TRBV12-5	TRBJ2-7	NA	ASGSSGTSGYEQY
TRBV28	TRBJ1-5	NA	ASSPLTGNNQPQH
TRBV3-1/TRBV3-2	TRBJ2-7	few	ASSPRLRTSGGDEQY
TRBV7-8	TRBJ2-7	NA	ASSLGPAGASYEQY
TRBV5-5	TRBJ1-5	NA	ASSLGGGPQHQPQH
TRBV7-3	TRBJ1-4	once	ASSLGQGEKLF
TRBV24-1	TRBJ2-3	NA	ATSDFGQGAVDTDTQY
TRBV7-9	TRBJ2-5	NA	ASSLDSGETQY
TRBV18	TRBJ2-2	NA	ASRPFSPGTGELF
TRBV18	TRBJ2-1	NA	ASFPGGPYNEQF
TRBV3-1/TRBV3-2	TRBJ2-5	NA	ASSQGGWASATQETQY
TRBV5-1	TRBJ2-1	NA	ASSLEGASNDEQF
TRBV4-1	TRBJ2-7	NA	ASSHSEAVGEQY
TRBV29-1	TRBJ2-1	NA	SVDIGASGGNEQF
TRBV10-3	TRBJ2-1	NA	AISSRTGSYNEQF
TRBV4-1	TRBJ1-6	few	ASSQDLPGGTYSPLH
TRBV2	TRBJ1-5	NA	ASRTGPSNQPQH
TRBV6-4	TRBJ2-1	NA	ASSGTSGGSNEQF
TRBV6-5	TRBJ1-2	NA	ASIGPGARYGYT
TRBV3-1/TRBV3-2	TRBJ1-5	NA	ASSQGTGSNQPQH
TRBV2	TRBJ2-5	few	ASSGQGEETQY
TRBV7-9	TRBJ2-3	NA	ASSGLAGAFTDTQY
TRBV19	TRBJ1-4	NA	ASSPIDRPATNEKLF
TRBV19	TRBJ2-5	NA	ASSKESPRTLQETQY
TRBV10-3	TRBJ2-2	NA	AIAGDTGELF
TRBV28	TRBJ1-1	NA	ASTWGTGATEAF
TRBV3-1/TRBV3-2	TRBJ2-3	few	ASSQIVGQADTQY
TRBV5-8	TRBJ2-7	few	ASSLLHEQY
TRBV7-8	TRBJ1-4	NA	ASSLGQGEEKLF
TRBV9	TRBJ1-4	NA	ASSEATGGSKKLF
TRBV7-7	TRBJ2-3	NA	ASSLETSGGADTQY
TRBV27	TRBJ2-1	NA	ASSQTSGGADEQF
TRBV10-3	TRBJ1-2	NA	ATNRDRGNGYT
TRBV3-1/TRBV3-2	TRBJ2-5	few	ASSQGTPSGQETQY
TRBV5-1	TRBJ1-4	NA	ASRTGATNEKLF
TRBV7-2	TRBJ1-2	NA	ASTLSGGFYGYT
TRBV28	TRBJ1-5	NA	ASSKSGDGSNQPQH
TRBV28	TRBJ1-1	NA	ASGSVNTEAF
TRBV5-1	TRBJ1-2	NA	ASSQQTGVEYGYT
TRBV6-1	TRBJ2-1	NA	ASSEALRERGGPYNEQF